The clone carrying this T cell receptor (beta chain) has only a few counts. Its antigen is not identified. This CDR3 spans 15 amino acids. The V end was cut by 1 base, the J end by 2 bases, with 9 bases between. Germline V gene lookup returns CDR1 SGHDN and CDR2 FVKESK. TCRdb processed the 5' RACE reads anew with MiXCR; each CDR3 protein has one entry. The sample lists hundreds of thousands of distinct CDR3 sequences, approximately 18% occurring once. The data stem from a study of T-cell memory formation after mild COVID-19. Study context: There were largely donor-specific TCR clusters. Study-wide results and limits: Shrinking CD4+ clones resided mostly in CM and EM, and CD8+ ones in EMRA.

This chain joins TRBV14 and TRBJ2-1; the D gene is possibly TRBD2 (6 bases). Sequencing was carried out using PBMCs or a T cell subset sorted from them (not recorded which). This clonotype originated in an adult woman who had mild COVID-19 (a few samples of this study predate the infection). Cell type and time point are not known. The CDR3: CASSQAGVPYNEQFF. CDR3 nucleotide sequence: TGTGCCAGCAGCCAAGCGGGAGTGCCCTACAATGAGCAGTTCTTC.